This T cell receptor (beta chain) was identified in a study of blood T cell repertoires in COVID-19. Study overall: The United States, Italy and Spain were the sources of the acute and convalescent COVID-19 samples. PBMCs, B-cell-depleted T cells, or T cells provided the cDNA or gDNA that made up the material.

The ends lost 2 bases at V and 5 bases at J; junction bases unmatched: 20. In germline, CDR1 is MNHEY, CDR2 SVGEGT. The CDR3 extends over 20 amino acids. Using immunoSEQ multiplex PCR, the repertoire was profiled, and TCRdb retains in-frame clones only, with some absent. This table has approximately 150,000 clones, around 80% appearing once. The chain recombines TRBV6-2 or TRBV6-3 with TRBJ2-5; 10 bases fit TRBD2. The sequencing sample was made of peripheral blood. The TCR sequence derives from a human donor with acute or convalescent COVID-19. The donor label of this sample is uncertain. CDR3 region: CASSYQRPSGGATRGETQYF. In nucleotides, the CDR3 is TGTGCCAGCAGTTACCAGCGTCCTAGCGGGGGCGCAACGAGGGGTGAGACCCAGTACTTC.